This T cell receptor beta chain was observed in a study of cytomegalovirus exposure and HLA in healthy donors. Overall study results and limits: Earlier findings revealed that most TCR beta V segments proved productive either about 87% or about 30% of the time.

On this clone itself: As yet, its antigen is unknown.

PCR employed 60 Vbeta and 13 Jbeta primers. Authors' analysis steps: In a later analysis, 75 million to 85 million unique TCR beta chains included roughly 11 million shared by two or more donors. Sequencing used immunoSEQ multiplex PCR; TCRdb keeps in-frame clones, though not all of them. Clone size and the V and J calls come from that table; the DNA yielded D and trimming. The data contain 150,000 or so clones, just under 80% of them singletons. This CDR3 has 15 amino acids. Germline V gene sequence: CDR1 MNHNS, CDR2 SASEGT. Trimming at V came to 10 bases and at J to 7 bases, leaving 9 bases not matched to a gene.

Sequenced material: PBMCs. The receptor was derived from a man under 40 in good health and CMV-seronegative. The chain combines TRBV6-1 with TRBJ2-1; 14 bases are shared with TRBD2. CDR3: CATRPGLAGENEQFF. The CDR3 DNA reads TGTGCCACCCGACCGGGACTAGCGGGAGAAAATGAGCAGTTCTTC.